The 6 T cell receptor beta chains in this list originate from one sample, sequenced in a study of T cell responses to AZD1222 COVID-19 vaccine. Sequencing used immunoSEQ multiplex PCR; TCRdb keeps in-frame clones, though not all of them. The profile shows approximately 100,000 clones, around 87% of them singletons. The starting material was peripheral blood, obtained on day 0 of AZD1222 vaccination. The source is an adult in good health.

The V call is TRBV7-2, the J call TRBJ1-2; D remains unclear. The germline V gene encodes CDR1 SGHTA and CDR2 FQGNSA. This CDR3 has 13 residues. V lost 5 bases and J lost 2, with 9 bases in between. CDR3 bases: TGTGCCAGCAGCGTCGACAAAAACTATGGCTACACCTTC. This codes for CASSVDKNYGYTF.

The J gene is TRBJ2-2, the V gene TRBV3-1 (or the pseudogene TRBV3-2); D remains ambiguous. The CDR3 contains 15 residues. V was cut by 0 bases and J by 5 bases, with 10 bases left in between. Germline assignment: CDR1 LGHDT and CDR2 YNNKEL (reference sequence). CDR3 amino acids: CASSQDYAQTGELFF. The DNA of the CDR3 is TGTGCCAGCAGCCAAGATTATGCCCAAACCGGGGAGCTGTTTTTT.

There are a few counts of this clone. This rearrangement joins TRBV6-1 to TRBJ2-5; TRBD1 matches at 9 bases. Germline V gives CDR1 MNHNS, CDR2 SASEGT. CDR3 length equals 14 residues. Unmatched junction bases numbered 6, after V lost 3 bases and J lost 7 bases. The CDR3 coding sequence is TGTGCCAGCAGTGAGGACAGGGGCAGAAGGACCCAGTACTTC. Residues: CASSEDRGRRTQYF.

The rearrangement uses TRBV5-6 and TRBJ2-1, with 7 bases identical to TRBD2. CDR3 length: 16 residues. V shed 3 bases and J 0 bases; nucleotides not matched to a gene: 6. From germline, CDR1 is SGHDT and CDR2 YYEEEE. CDR3 region: CASSSSGAYSYNEQFF. CDR3 coding DNA: TGTGCCAGCAGCTCCAGCGGGGCCTACTCCTACAATGAGCAGTTCTTC.

The chain uses TRBV20-1 and TRBJ2-1, with D possibly being TRBD1 (6 bases). The CDR3 is 11 amino acids. Germline lookup yields CDR1 DFQATT and CDR2 SNEGSKA (reference sequence). V dropped 6 bases and J dropped 12 bases, with 15 bases sitting between them. CDR3 nucleotide sequence: TGCAGTGCCATACAGGGCGTTGGGCAGTTCTTC. This codes for CSAIQGVGQFF.

This chain links TRBV7-2 with TRBJ2-5; D is uncertain. The V end lost 3 bases, the J end lost 2 bases, and 7 bases lay between the germline ends. There are 13 residues in the CDR3. Germline V CDR1 and CDR2: SGHTA, FQGNSA. The CDR3 spells CASSFQIQETQYF. The CDR3 DNA sequence: TGTGCCAGCAGCTTTCAGATTCAAGAGACCCAGTACTTC.